These T cell receptor beta chains were read from a single sample in a study of cytomegalovirus exposure and HLA in healthy donors. Profiling relied on immunoSEQ multiplex PCR, and the TCRdb table lists in-frame clones only, not all of them. The table includes 64,000 or so clones, around two thirds detected once. The sequenced sample was PBMCs. These receptors originate from a woman aged 45-60 years in good health and CMV-seropositive. The CDR3 runs from the conserved cysteine through the conserved F or W. The D gene is left open where the match is weak. Clone size is stated in some rows and not others, as once, few, many or a class when expanded.

>.|.|TRBV6-5|TRBJ1-2
CASRPGRSYGYTF
TGTGCCTCCCGACCGGGAAGGTCCTATGGCTACACCTTC
>few|TRBD1|TRBV10-3|TRBJ1-3
CAISTGEGNTIYF
TGTGCCATATCAACAGGGGAAGGAAACACCATATATTTT
>.|.|TRBV18|TRBJ2-3
CASSLAGDTQYF
TGTGCCAGCTCACTCGCAGGGGATACGCAGTATTTT
>.|TRBD1|TRBV14|TRBJ2-7
CASSQRTGGSGEQYF
TGTGCCAGCAGCCAGAGGACAGGGGGCAGCGGGGAGCAGTACTTC
>once|.|TRBV10-1|TRBJ2-1
CASSERGLSYNEQFF
TGCGCCAGCAGTGAACGCGGTCTCTCCTACAATGAGCAGTTCTTC
>.|.|TRBV20-1|TRBJ1-1
CSAFSGGTAFF
TGCAGTGCTTTCAGCGGGGGTACGGCTTTCTTT
>few|.|TRBV4-3|TRBJ1-4
CASSQVGRGTNEKLFF
TGCGCCAGCAGCCAAGTCGGCAGGGGCACTAATGAAAAACTGTTTTTT
>.|TRBD1|TRBV5-8|TRBJ2-1
CASSWSDRDNEQFF
TGTGCCAGCAGCTGGTCGGACAGGGACAATGAGCAGTTCTTC
>.|TRBD1|TRBV5-3|TRBJ1-4
CARSLCPIETGDEKLFF
TGTGCCAGAAGCTTGTGTCCGATAGAGACAGGGGATGAAAAACTGTTTTTT
>.|.|TRBV28|TRBJ2-5
CASRTPQGGGTQYF
TGTGCCAGCCGAACCCCGCAGGGCGGTGGGACCCAGTACTTC
>.|.|TRBV19|TRBJ1-4
CASRDLGQVNEKLFF
TGTGCCAGTAGAGATTTGGGGCAGGTTAATGAAAAACTGTTTTTT
>.|TRBD1|TRBV28|TRBJ1-1
CASSQTGPNTEAFF
TGTGCCAGCAGCCAGACAGGGCCTAACACTGAAGCTTTCTTT
>.|TRBD1|TRBV7-8|TRBJ2-3
CATGQGATDTQYF
TGTGCCACCGGACAGGGGGCCACAGATACGCAGTATTTT
>.|TRBD2|TRBV29-1|TRBJ2-1
CSVGASGGSFYNEQFF
TGCAGCGTTGGAGCGAGCGGGGGATCCTTCTACAATGAGCAGTTCTTC
>.|TRBD1|TRBV18|TRBJ2-3
CASSPPQGATDTQYF
TGTGCCAGCTCACCCCCACAGGGGGCCACAGATACGCAGTATTTT
>.|.|TRBV5-4|TRBJ2-5
CASSLRTTARETQYF
TGTGCCAGCAGCTTAAGGACTACGGCAAGGGAGACCCAGTACTTC
>.|.|TRBV5-6|TRBJ1-1
CASSLDRLANTEAFF
TGTGCCAGCAGCTTGGATCGACTGGCGAACACTGAAGCTTTCTTT
>.|.|TRBV6-4|TRBJ1-5
CASSGQVPFNSNQPQHF
TGTGCCAGCAGTGGGCAGGTCCCCTTCAATAGCAATCAGCCCCAGCATTTT
>.|TRBD2|TRBV7-3|TRBJ2-7
CASSLLAAGDEQYF
TGTGCCAGCAGCCTCCTAGCGGCGGGGGACGAGCAGTACTTC
>.|.|TRBV5-1|TRBJ2-2
CASSLDRTDTGELFF
TGCGCCAGCAGCTTGGACAGGACAGACACCGGGGAGCTGTTTTTT
>.|TRBD2|TRBV19|TRBJ2-1
CASSTGREGSSYNEQFF
TGTGCCAGTAGTACAGGCCGGGAGGGGTCATCCTACAATGAGCAGTTCTTC
>.|TRBD2|TRBV11-2|TRBJ2-1
CASSLSRGGSYNEQFF
TGTGCCAGCAGCTTATCGCGGGGGGGCTCCTACAATGAGCAGTTCTTC
>.|TRBD1|TRBV4-1|TRBJ1-1
CASSRYRGQNTEAFF
TGCGCCAGCAGCCGGTACAGGGGGCAGAACACTGAAGCTTTCTTT
>.|.|TRBV11-2|TRBJ1-1
CASSFGQGMTEAFF
TGTGCCAGCAGCTTCGGGCAGGGTATGACTGAAGCTTTCTTT
>.|.|TRBV6-5|TRBJ1-6
CASSQNSPLHF
TGTGCCAGCAGTCAGAATTCACCCCTCCACTTT
>.|.|TRBV5-5|TRBJ1-2
CASSLNQVALGYTF
TGTGCCAGCAGCTTGAACCAGGTGGCATTGGGCTACACCTTC
>.|TRBD1|TRBV5-6|TRBJ1-2
CASRPETGSWGYTF
TGTGCCAGCCGGCCCGAGACAGGGTCGTGGGGCTACACCTTC
>few|.|TRBV4-3|TRBJ2-7
CASSQGPRAHEQYF
TGCGCCAGCAGCCAAGGCCCCAGGGCCCACGAGCAGTACTTC
>once|.|TRBV5-8|TRBJ2-4
CASSPLQGSIQYF
TGTGCCAGCAGCCCGCTACAGGGAAGTATTCAGTACTTC
>.|TRBD2|TRBV5-1|TRBJ2-7
CASRGGLAGDEQYF
TGCGCCAGCAGGGGGGGACTAGCGGGGGACGAGCAGTACTTC
>.|TRBD2|TRBV11-2|TRBJ2-1
CASSLLAGSNEQFF
TGTGCCAGCAGCTTACTAGCGGGATCCAATGAGCAGTTCTTC
>.|.|TRBV5-1|TRBJ2-3
CASTEQGLTVTDTQYF
TGCGCCAGCACGGAACAGGGCTTAACAGTCACAGATACGCAGTATTTT
>.|TRBD2|TRBV5-5|TRBJ2-2
CASSPASGGGTGELFF
TGTGCCAGCAGCCCTGCTAGCGGGGGTGGGACCGGGGAGCTGTTTTTT
>once|.|TRBV29-1|TRBJ2-7
CSVESNSDEQYF
TGCAGCGTTGAAAGCAACTCGGACGAGCAGTACTTC
>.|.|TRBV4-1|TRBJ2-1
CASSQDRGGSRIPSYNEQFF
TGCGCCAGCAGCCAAGACAGGGGCGGGAGTAGGATCCCTTCCTACAATGAGCAGTTCTTC
>.|.|TRBV9|TRBJ2-3
CASSKDLGSDTQYF
TGTGCCAGCAGCAAGGACTTGGGCTCAGATACGCAGTATTTT
>.|.|TRBV7-8|TRBJ2-1
CASSSTINNEQFF
TGTGCCAGCAGCTCCACTATAAACAATGAGCAGTTCTTC
>.|TRBD1|TRBV10-3|TRBJ2-7
CAISPGQSYEQYF
TGTGCCATCAGTCCGGGACAGTCCTACGAGCAGTACTTC
>.|.|TRBV30|TRBJ1-4
CAWSVGAGNNEKLFF
TGTGCCTGGAGTGTAGGGGCTGGGAATAATGAAAAACTGTTTTTT